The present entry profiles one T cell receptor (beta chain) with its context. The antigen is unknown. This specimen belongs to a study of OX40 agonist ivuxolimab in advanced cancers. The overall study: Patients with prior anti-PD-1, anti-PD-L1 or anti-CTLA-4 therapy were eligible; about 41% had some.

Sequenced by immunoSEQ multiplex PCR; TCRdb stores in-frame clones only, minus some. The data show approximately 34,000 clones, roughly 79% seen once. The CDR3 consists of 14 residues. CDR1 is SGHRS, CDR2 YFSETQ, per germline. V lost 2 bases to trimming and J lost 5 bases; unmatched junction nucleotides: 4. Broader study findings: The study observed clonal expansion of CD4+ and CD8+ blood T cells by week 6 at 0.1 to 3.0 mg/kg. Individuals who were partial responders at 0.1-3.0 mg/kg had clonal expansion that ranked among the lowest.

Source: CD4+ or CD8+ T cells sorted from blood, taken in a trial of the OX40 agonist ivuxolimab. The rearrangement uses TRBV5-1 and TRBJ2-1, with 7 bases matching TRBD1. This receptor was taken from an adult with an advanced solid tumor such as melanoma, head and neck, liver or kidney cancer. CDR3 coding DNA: TGCGCCAGCAGCTTCGGGACAGAAGACAATGAGCAGTTCTTC. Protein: CASSFGTEDNEQFF.